This T cell receptor (beta chain) was recorded in a study of CD8+ T cells in alopecia areata. Isolated RNA was reverse transcribed into cDNA used as the sequencing template. Repertoires were generated with immunoSEQ multiplex PCR, while TCRdb's copy carries only in-frame clones and drops some. The sample holds 150,000 to 250,000 clones, approximately 60% seen once. The treatment here: oral pan-JAK inhibitor, 5-10 mg twice daily. Germline CDR1 is GTSNPN and CDR2 is SVGIG (reference sequence). The V and J ends lost 2 bases and 0 bases, in that order; junction bases with no gene match: 5. The CDR3 runs 15 residues.

The TCR was taken from a human donor with alopecia areata. The chain links TRBV30 to TRBJ2-7, with TRBD2 matching over 9 bases. This specimen consisted of CD4+ T cells sorted from blood, obtained at week 4, from a patient treated with tofacitinib. The CDR3 region is CAWSSLAGSSYEQYF. In DNA form, the CDR3 reads TGTGCCTGGAGTTCCCTAGCGGGGAGCTCCTACGAGCAGTACTTC. The whole variable domain, filled in from reference TRBV30 and TRBJ2-7, reads SQTIHQWPATLVQPVGSPLSLECTVEGTSNPNLYWYRQAAGRGLQLLFYSVGIGQISSEVPQNLSASRPQDRQFILSSKKLLLSDSGFYLCAWSSLAGSSYEQYFGPGTRLTVT.